This T cell receptor (beta chain) is drawn from a study of T cell repertoires in cytomegalovirus infection. The overall study: Carrying CMV and the relevant HLA type showed in public TCR beta signatures.

TCRdb reprocessed the reads with MiXCR, giving one entry per CDR3 protein. The sample comprises about 310,000 distinct CDR3 sequences, just under 25% of which are singletons, and 13% rests with the top ten. This CDR3 contains 17 residues. Losses at the gene ends were 5 bases for V and 0 bases for J; bases not matched to a gene: 3. Germline CDR1 reads LNHDA; CDR2 reads SQIVND (reference sequence). By share, this clonotype counts as medium-sized. Antigen: not known. The TCR sequence derives from a human donor in good health (CMV status not recorded). Some clones in this sample may be carry-over from other donors' samples. The chain joins TRBV19 to TRBJ2-1; 14 positions agree with TRBD2. Sequencing was performed on cultured PBMCs, taken from culture after CMV antigen stimulation. DNA for the CDR3: TGTGCCAGTAGTCCCGGGACTAGCGGGAGCTCCTACAATGAGCAGTTCTTC. Translating it yields CASSPGTSGSSYNEQFF.